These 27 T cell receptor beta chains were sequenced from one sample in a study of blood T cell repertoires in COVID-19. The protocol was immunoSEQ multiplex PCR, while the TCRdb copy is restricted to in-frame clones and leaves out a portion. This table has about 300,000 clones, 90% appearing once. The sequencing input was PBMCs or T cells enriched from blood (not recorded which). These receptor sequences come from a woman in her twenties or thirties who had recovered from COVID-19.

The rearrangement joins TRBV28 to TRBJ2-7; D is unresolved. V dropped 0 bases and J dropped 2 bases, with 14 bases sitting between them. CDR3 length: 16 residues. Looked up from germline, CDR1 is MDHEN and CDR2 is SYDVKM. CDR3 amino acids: CASSLWSQALPYEQYF. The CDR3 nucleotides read TGTGCCAGCAGTTTATGGAGTCAGGCTCTACCCTACGAGCAGTACTTC.

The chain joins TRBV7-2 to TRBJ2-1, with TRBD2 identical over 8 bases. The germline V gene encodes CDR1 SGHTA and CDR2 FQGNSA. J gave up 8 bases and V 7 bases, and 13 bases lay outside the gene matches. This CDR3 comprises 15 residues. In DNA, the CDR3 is TGTGCCAGCACCCTCACGGGAGGGCCTATCGATGAGCAGTTCTTC. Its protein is CASTLTGGPIDEQFF.

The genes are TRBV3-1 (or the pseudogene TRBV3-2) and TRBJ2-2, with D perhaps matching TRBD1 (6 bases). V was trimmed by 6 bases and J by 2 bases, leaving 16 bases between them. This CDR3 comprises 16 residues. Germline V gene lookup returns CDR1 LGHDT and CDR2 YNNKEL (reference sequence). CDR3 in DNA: TGTGCCAGCAGTTCTCCCAGGGGCCATAACACCGGGGAGCTGTTTTTT. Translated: CASSSPRGHNTGELFF.

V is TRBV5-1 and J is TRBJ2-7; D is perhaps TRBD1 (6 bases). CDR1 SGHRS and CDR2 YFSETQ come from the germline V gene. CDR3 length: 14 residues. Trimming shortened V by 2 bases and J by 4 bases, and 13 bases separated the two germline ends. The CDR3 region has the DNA TGCGCCAGCAGCTTAAGGGACACCGGTTACGAGCAGTACTTC. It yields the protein CASSLRDTGYEQYF.

Here the CDR3 DNA reads TGTGCCAGCAGCCTAAGGACAGGATCTCCCAACTATGGCTACACCTTC. Protein: CASSLRTGSPNYGYTF. V is TRBV4-2 and J is TRBJ1-2; 7 positions match TRBD1. V lost 4 bases to trimming and J lost 2 bases; unmatched junction nucleotides: 10. The CDR3 spans 16 residues. Germline V lookup: CDR1 LGHNA, CDR2 YNFKEQ.

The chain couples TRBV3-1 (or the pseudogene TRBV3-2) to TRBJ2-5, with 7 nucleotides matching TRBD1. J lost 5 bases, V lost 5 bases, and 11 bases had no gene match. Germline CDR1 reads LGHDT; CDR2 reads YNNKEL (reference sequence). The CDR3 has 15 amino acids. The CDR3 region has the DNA TGTGCCAGCAGCACAAGACAGGGTTTGGTCGAGACCCAGTACTTC. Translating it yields CASSTRQGLVETQYF.

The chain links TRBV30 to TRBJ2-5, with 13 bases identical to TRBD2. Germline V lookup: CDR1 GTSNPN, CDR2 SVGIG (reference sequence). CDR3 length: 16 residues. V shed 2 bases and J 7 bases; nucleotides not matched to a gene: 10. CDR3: CAWSLTSLAGGGTQYF. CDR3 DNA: TGTGCCTGGAGTCTAACTTCACTAGCGGGAGGGGGGACCCAGTACTTC.

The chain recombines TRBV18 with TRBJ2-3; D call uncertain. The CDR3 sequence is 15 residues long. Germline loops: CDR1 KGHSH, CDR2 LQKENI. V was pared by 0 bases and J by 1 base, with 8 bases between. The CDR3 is CASSPPFSGTDTQYF. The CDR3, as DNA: TGTGCCAGCTCACCACCGTTTTCTGGCACAGATACGCAGTATTTT.

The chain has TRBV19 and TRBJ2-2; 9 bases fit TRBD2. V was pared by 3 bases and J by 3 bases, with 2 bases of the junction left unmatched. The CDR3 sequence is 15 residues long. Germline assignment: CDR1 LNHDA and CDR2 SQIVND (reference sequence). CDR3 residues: CASSIRLADTGELFF. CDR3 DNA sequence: TGTGCCAGTAGTATTAGACTAGCGGACACCGGGGAGCTGTTTTTT.

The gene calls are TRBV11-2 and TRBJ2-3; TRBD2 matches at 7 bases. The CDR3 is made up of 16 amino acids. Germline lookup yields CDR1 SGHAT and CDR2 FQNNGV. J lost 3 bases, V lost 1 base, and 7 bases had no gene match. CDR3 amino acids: CASSLVGGSQTDTQYF. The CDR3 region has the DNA TGTGCCAGCAGCTTAGTCGGCGGGAGCCAAACAGATACGCAGTATTTT.

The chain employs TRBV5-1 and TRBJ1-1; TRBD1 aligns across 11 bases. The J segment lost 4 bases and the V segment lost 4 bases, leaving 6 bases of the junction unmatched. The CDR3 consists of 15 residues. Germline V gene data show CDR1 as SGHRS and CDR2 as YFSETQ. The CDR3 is CASSGQGAMATEAFF. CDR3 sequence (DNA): TGCGCCAGCAGCGGACAGGGGGCGATGGCCACTGAAGCTTTCTTT.

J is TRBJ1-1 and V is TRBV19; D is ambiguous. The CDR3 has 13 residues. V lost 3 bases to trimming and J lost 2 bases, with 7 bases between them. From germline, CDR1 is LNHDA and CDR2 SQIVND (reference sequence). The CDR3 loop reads CASSISVNTEAFF. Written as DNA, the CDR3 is TGTGCCAGTAGTATCTCGGTCAACACTGAAGCTTTCTTT.

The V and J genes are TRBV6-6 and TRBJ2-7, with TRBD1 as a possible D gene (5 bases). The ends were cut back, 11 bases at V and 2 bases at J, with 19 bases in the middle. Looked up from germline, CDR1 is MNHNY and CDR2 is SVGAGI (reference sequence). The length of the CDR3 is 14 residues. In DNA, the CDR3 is TGTGCCCACCAAGGGGCTGGTCGGACCTACGAGCAGTACTTC. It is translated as CAHQGAGRTYEQYF.

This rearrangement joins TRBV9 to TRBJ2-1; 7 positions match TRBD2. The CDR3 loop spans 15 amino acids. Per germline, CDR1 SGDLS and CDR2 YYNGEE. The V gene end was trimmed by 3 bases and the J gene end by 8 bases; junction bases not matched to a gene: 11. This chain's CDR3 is CASSAPGLSRDEQFF. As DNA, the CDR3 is TGTGCCAGCAGCGCTCCGGGACTAAGTAGGGATGAGCAGTTCTTC.

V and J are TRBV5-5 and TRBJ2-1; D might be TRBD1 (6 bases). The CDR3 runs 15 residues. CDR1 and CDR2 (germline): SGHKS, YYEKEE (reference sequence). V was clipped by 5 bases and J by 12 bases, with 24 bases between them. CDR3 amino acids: CASSPPGAGYKGQFF. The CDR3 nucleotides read TGTGCCAGCAGTCCCCCAGGGGCTGGGTACAAAGGGCAGTTCTTC. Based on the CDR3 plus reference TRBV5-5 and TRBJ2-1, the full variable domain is DAGVTQSPTHLIKTRGQQVTLRCSPISGHKSVSWYQQVLGQGPQFIFQYYEKEERGRGNFPDRFSARQFPNYSSELNVNALLLGDSALYLCASSPPGAGYKGQFFGPGTRLTVL.

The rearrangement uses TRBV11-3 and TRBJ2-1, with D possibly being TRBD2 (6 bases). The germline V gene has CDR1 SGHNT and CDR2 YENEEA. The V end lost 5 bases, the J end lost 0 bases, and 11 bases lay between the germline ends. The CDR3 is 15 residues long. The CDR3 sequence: CASSPSVSSYNEQFF. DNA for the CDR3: TGTGCCAGCAGCCCTAGCGTTAGCTCCTACAATGAGCAGTTCTTC.

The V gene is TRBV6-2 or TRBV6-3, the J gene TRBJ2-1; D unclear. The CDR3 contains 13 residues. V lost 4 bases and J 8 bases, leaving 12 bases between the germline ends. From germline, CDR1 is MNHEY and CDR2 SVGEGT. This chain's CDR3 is CASSFRDRDEQFF. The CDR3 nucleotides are TGTGCCAGCAGTTTTCGAGATCGGGATGAGCAGTTCTTC.

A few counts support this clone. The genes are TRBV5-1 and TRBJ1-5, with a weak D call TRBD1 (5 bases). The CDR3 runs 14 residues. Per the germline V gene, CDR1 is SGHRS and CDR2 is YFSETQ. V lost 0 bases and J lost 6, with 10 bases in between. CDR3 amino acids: CASSLGQGSQPQHF. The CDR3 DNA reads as TGCGCCAGCAGCTTGGGGCAGGGCAGTCAGCCCCAGCATTTT.

CDR3 in amino acids: CASSFTLAGYTNEQFF. The CDR3 bases are TGTGCCAGCAGCTTCACGCTAGCGGGATATACCAATGAGCAGTTCTTC. The chain has TRBV7-3 and TRBJ2-1; 9 bases map to TRBD2. The ends lost 3 bases at V and 6 bases at J; junction bases unmatched: 9. Germline V gene lookup returns CDR1 SGHTA and CDR2 FQGTGA. CDR3 length: 16 amino acids.

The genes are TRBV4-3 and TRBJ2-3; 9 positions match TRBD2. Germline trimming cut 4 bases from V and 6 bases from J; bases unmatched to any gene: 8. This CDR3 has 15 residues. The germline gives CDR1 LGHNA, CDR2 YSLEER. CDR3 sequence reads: CASSPGGSGSDTQYF. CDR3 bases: TGCGCCAGCAGCCCCGGGGGTAGCGGGAGTGATACGCAGTATTTT.

The CDR3 spells CASSQVLGTSGGRADTQYF. The CDR3 nucleotides read TGTGCCAGCAGCCAAGTTCTTGGGACTAGCGGGGGGAGGGCAGATACGCAGTATTTT. This rearrangement joins TRBV3-1 (or the pseudogene TRBV3-2) to TRBJ2-3, with 15 bases identical to TRBD2. This CDR3 region has 19 residues. CDR1 and CDR2 from the germline V gene are LGHDT and YNNKEL (reference sequence). Losses at the gene ends were 1 base for V and 4 bases for J; bases not matched to a gene: 9.

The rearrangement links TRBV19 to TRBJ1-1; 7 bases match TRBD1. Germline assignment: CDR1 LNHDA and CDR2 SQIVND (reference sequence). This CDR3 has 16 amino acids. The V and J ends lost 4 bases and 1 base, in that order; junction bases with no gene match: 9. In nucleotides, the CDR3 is TGTGCCAGTAGTAGATGGGGACAGAACACGAACACTGAAGCTTTCTTT. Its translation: CASSRWGQNTNTEAFF.

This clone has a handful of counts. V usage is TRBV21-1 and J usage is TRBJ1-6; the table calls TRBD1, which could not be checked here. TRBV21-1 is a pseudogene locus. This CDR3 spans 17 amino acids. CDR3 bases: TGTGCCAGCAGCAAAGTCCTCCGGGACACTTATAATTCACCCCTCCACTTT. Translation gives CASSKVLRDTYNSPLHF.

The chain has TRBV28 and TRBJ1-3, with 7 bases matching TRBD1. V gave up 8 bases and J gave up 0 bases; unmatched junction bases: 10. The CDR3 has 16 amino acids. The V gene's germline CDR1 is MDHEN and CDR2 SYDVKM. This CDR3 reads CASETAGQLSGNTIYF. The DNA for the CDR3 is TGTGCCAGCGAAACTGCGGGACAGCTCTCTGGAAACACCATATATTTT.

The CDR3 spells CASSEASDRSAEAFF. CDR3 in DNA: TGCGCCAGCAGTGAAGCCTCGGACAGGTCTGCCGAAGCTTTCTTT. The chain links TRBV10-1 to TRBJ1-1; 7 bases fit TRBD1. Germline CDR1 WNHNN, CDR2 SYGVQD (reference sequence). Trimming at V came to 3 bases and at J to 8 bases, leaving 12 bases not matched to a gene. CDR3 size: 15 residues.

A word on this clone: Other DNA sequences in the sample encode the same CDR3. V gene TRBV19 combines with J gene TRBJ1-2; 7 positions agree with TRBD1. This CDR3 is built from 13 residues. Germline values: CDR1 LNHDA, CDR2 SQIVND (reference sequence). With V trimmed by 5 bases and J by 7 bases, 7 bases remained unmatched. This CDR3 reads CASSSTGDGGYTF. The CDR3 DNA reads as TGTGCCAGTAGTTCTACAGGGGACGGTGGCTACACCTTC.

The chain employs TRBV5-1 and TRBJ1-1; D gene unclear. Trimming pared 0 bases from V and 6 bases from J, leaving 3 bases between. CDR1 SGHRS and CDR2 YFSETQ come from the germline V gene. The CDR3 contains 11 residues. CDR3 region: CASSLGPEAFF. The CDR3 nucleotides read TGCGCCAGCAGCTTGGGGCCTGAAGCTTTCTTT.